This T cell receptor beta chain derives from a study of shared clonotypes between healthy human individuals. Study-level information: Donors consisted of a couple of women and a few men between 18 and 49.

This CDR3 has 14 residues. Germline V gene data show CDR1 as LNHDA and CDR2 as SQIVND (reference sequence). The V end lost 5 bases, the J end lost 5 bases, and 12 bases lay between the germline ends. All participating donors were Caucasian adults from Nashville, Tennessee. Splitting the CD4+ cells yielded a CD45RA+ naive subset and a CD45RA-negative memory subset. Generated by immunoSEQ multiplex PCR, the TCRdb table keeps only in-frame clones and is missing some. The repertoire holds about 1 million clones, with approximately 70% as singletons. This sequence originates from a man younger than 35 in good health. The chain combines TRBV19 with TRBJ1-4; weak D call: TRBD1 (5 bases). Source material: memory CD4+ T cells sorted from blood. Described subset: CD45RA-negative fraction. This CDR3 is CASSRGSGNEKLFF. DNA of the CDR3: TGTGCCAGTAGTCGGGGCAGCGGAAATGAAAAACTGTTTTTT.